This TCR beta chain was profiled in a study of Ad26.COV2.S vaccination and SARS-CoV-2 variants. Only in-frame clones appear in the TCRdb table, and some are missing; sequencing was by immunoSEQ multiplex PCR. Among over 350,000 clones listed, about 88% were seen once. This sample's treatment: some 19 received Ad26.COV2.S at low or high dose, single or two shots; 5 received placebo; per-sample allocation not given. On day 63 after the first injection, vaccine and placebo recipients gave samples. The CDR3 is 15 amino acids. Germline assignment: CDR1 LGHDT and CDR2 YNNKEL (reference sequence). Trimming pared 4 bases from V and 0 bases from J, leaving 10 bases between.

V is TRBV3-1 (or the pseudogene TRBV3-2) and J is TRBJ1-3; D possibly corresponds to TRBD1 (5 bases). The sequence derives from a person aged 18 to 59 who received the Ad26.COV2.S COVID-19 vaccine or a placebo. This specimen consisted of peripheral blood, obtained in a trial of Ad26.COV2.S vaccine versus placebo. The CDR3: CASSLGRFSGNTIYF. As DNA, the CDR3 is TGTGCCAGCAGCCTGGGACGCTTCTCTGGAAACACCATATATTTT.